This TCR beta chain was identified during a study of cytomegalovirus exposure and HLA in healthy donors (dated by TCRdb to about 2017). For the study in its entirety: According to an earlier analysis of several hundred of the donors, some 170 million T cells yielded 117 million unique TCR beta sequences and more than 250 Gb of sequence data. The later analysis used no new phenotypic data to find candidate immune exposures, relying instead on TCR beta sequences and their occurrence across donors. Along with the approximately 620-subject first cohort, a separate validation cohort of around 120 different subjects was used. Among some 400 genotyped donors of the cohort, an average of approximately 220,000 unique TCR beta nucleotide sequences was sequenced per donor, of which about 18% were non-productive. The study was designed to test whether signatures of past pathogen exposure could be identified by cataloging public T cell receptors. To decide whether each TCR beta V gene segment behaved as functional or pseudogenic, an earlier analysis of 587 of the donors relied on high-throughput TCR beta sequencing. Typing coverage differed by locus: A, B, C, DRB1 and DQB1 were typed in about 620-630 donors, DQA1 in roughly 510, DPA1 in around 580, and DPB1 in approximately 450. A later analysis re-examined previously published TCR beta repertoires from more than 650 donors and added high-resolution HLA genotyping to investigate patterns of TCR occurrence. Of the roughly 430 genotyped donors, approximately 83% fell in the genetic ancestry cluster associated with self-reported Caucasian donors. An early release that covered about 600 HLA-typed donors contained 250 to 350 gigabases of sequencing data and tens of millions of unique TCR sequences. A later genetic analysis took genome-wide SNP genotypes for 398 of the 666 donors and used that subset as a discovery cohort. Donor age, sex, ethnicity and CMV serostatus were compiled alongside the repertoire data. To predict cytomegalovirus infection status, the study brought together high-throughput TCR immunosequencing, statistical association of individual TCRs with disease status, and machine learning. Four or five DR-DQ haplotypes were treated as single units for association and clustering because of strong linkage in the cohort. HLA typing included class I and class II loci at four-digit resolution. All discovery cohort repertoires had been generated on a single sequencing platform. The study used immunosequencing to profile the T cell repertoires of approximately 650 subjects and linked those repertoires to cytomegalovirus serostatus.

This clone showed up just a few times. Its antigen is not yet known. One base away there is no much larger clone; base qualities are not given. The cohort consisted of 650 to 850 healthy bone marrow donors. All cohort members were sampled while nominally healthy, although unrecorded immune exposures were likely present. The donor tested CMV seronegative, placing the donor among the approximately 360 seronegative members of the cohort. Each donor provided a peripheral blood sample, and peripheral blood mononuclear cells were used for TCR beta sequencing. Genomic DNA extraction from the blood cell samples was performed with the Qiagen DNeasy Blood Extraction Kit. On the study overall, not on this receptor specifically: In both the original and validation cohorts, the classifier was reported to diagnose cytomegalovirus status with high specificity and sensitivity. The study listed 150 to 200 TCR beta chains as associated with cytomegalovirus. The authors suggested that the approach could potentially be generalized to other disease states and immunological phenotypes. In a later analysis, the rate of TCR association differed among HLA loci, with DRB1 alleles having the most associated TCRs and HLA-C alleles having the fewest. Correlated functional status among segregating V segments might reflect linkage disequilibrium, but an unknown experimental factor could not be ruled out. A few of the identified cytomegalovirus-associated TCR beta chains were confirmed in vitro to be specific for cytomegalovirus antigens. In a later analysis, 16,951 TCR beta sequences were associated with specific HLA alleles at a false discovery rate of 0.05. Several of the top co-occurrence clusters appeared to be linked to parvovirus B19, influenza, CMV and Epstein-Barr virus, according to a later analysis. In this cohort, only TCR beta chains were sequenced, and detectable features were limited by the absence of alpha or paired-chain data. An association between a missense DCLRE1C variant and V-gene and J-gene trimming of TCR beta chains was found in a later genetic analysis and replicated in an independent cohort. Because counts were too low, seventeen rarely observed V segments, including chromosome 9 orphons, were excluded from the earlier analysis of a few hundred of the donors. Across donors, most TCR sequences were observed very rarely, whereas some public TCRs were present in many individuals. CMV serostatus was the only immune exposure information available for the cohort. A further reported finding was that TCR beta sequences accurately predicted the HLA-A and HLA-B alleles for most subjects in the first cohort. An earlier analysis of approximately 570 of the donors showed that most TCR beta V segments appeared in productive rearrangements either about 87% or about 30% of the time, which broadly matched IMGT annotations. Because some donors lacked HLA typing at each locus, the association tests relied only on the typed subset. Because the 87-base-pair reads could not distinguish some IMGT-functional V segments, including TRBV6-2 and TRBV6-3, those segments were excluded. In a later analysis, HLA-associated TCR beta chains were found to be more clonally expanded and to have lower generation probabilities than equally common non-associated chains. A cluster of highly shared sequence variants was judged likely to represent a technical artifact of the sequencing pipeline. In a later analysis, most CMV-associated TCR beta chains were found to appear HLA-restricted, with HLA associations seemingly driven largely by CMV exposure. A later genetic analysis reported fewer N-insertions in productive TCRs among donors in an Asian-associated ancestry cluster than the approximately 700-donor mean. When HLA alleles, especially DR and DQ, strongly co-occurred, attributing TCR associations to individual alleles was difficult. Roughly uniform sequencing depth across donors was assumed in presence/absence analyses, although this assumption may not hold.

The library relied on the immunoSEQ multiplex PCR assay. For the multiplex PCR, a mixture combining 60 forward primers for TCR Vbeta segments and 13 reverse primers for TCR Jbeta segments was used. Amplification of the CDR3 region of rearranged TCR beta genes was performed with a multiplex PCR assay on genomic DNA. The Illumina HiSeq System was used to sequence the amplified TCR beta libraries as 87-base-pair reads. Concerning the study's data processing: Across the roughly 700 repertoires, a later analysis counted 75 million to 90 million unique TCR beta chains, some 11 million of which were shared by at least two donors. A nearest-neighbor algorithm error-corrected the raw reads and collapsed the reads into unique sequences, merging closely related sequences to remove PCR and sequencing errors. V, D and J gene segments were assigned by aligning CDR3 sequences to IMGT reference sequences. For a sequence to be retained, at least a six-nucleotide match to both a V gene segment and a J gene segment was required. A rearrangement was called productive if the CDR3 had no stop codons and remained in frame with V and J, and every other rearrangement was called non-productive. CDR3 was defined by IMGT convention, running from the second conserved V-encoded cysteine to the conserved J-encoded phenylalanine. In an earlier analysis of more than 550 of the donors, sequences lacking an unambiguous match to a single V gene segment were excluded. In an earlier analysis of about 590 of the donors, a V segment was called functional when productive rearrangements were above 56.7%, and segregating when the standard deviation between donors exceeded 5%. A statistical classification framework was built to diagnose cytomegalovirus status from the catalog of TCR beta chain sequences. In a later analysis, V and J genes were assigned by comparing TCR nucleotide sequences against IMGT/GENE-DB human TR gene sequences. Using the TCRdist pipeline, a later analysis assigned CDR3 sequences along with most-parsimonious VDJ recombination scenarios. In a later analysis, each TCR beta chain was defined by its CDR3 amino acid sequence together with its V-gene family, and reads lacking a unique V-gene family were excluded. To address suspected cross-contamination and a sequencing artifact, a later analysis removed roughly 580 highly shared, low-generation-probability nucleotide sequences. In a later analysis, a clonal expansion index was calculated for each public chain from normalized within-repertoire ranks of inferred template counts. In a later analysis, generation probabilities were computed with a VDJ recombination model fitted to out-of-frame rearrangements, and the resulting probabilities were checked against IGoR. In a later analysis, hypergeometric tests were used to score TCR-TCR, TCR-HLA and TCR-CMV co-occurrence, with a repertoire-size bias correction applied to TCR pairs. A later analysis estimated false discovery rates by permuting HLA or CMV assignments 20 times. In a later analysis, co-occurring TCRs were grouped using DBSCAN, with TCRdist sequence similarity added in when clustering inside HLA-allele-positive subsets. For co-occurrence clustering, repertoires with fewer than 30,000 or more than 120,000 public chains were excluded, along with roughly 5 repertoires with anomalous nucleotide sharing. TCRdb obtained this table from immuneACCESS and retained in-frame rearrangements with V and J assigned. These tables miss some clones; where compared with another copy, unresolved V genes account for less than half of the shortfall, and the remainder is unexplained. The D gene and trimming were derived from the DNA, and the V and J assignments and clone size from that table. The sample table records roughly 60,000 clones; roughly four fifths of these occur just once. The top ten hold 4.3% of the sample.

The germline V gene encodes CDR1 SGHAT and CDR2 FQNNGV. The CDR3 starts with the cysteine, ends with the phenylalanine, and has 14 residues. Only the CDR3 DNA stays, 42 bases, in frame from base 1. V was cut back by 5 bases and J by 4 bases, leaving a gap of 11 bases between them. This TCR was sampled from a man aged 25 to 40 in good health and CMV-seronegative. The chain employs TRBV11-2 and TRBJ1-4, with TRBD1 tentatively as D gene (5 bases match). Sequenced input: PBMCs. The base sequence is TGTGCCAGCAGCCGGCGGGGCCATAATGAAAAACTGTTTTTT. Its product reads: CASSRRGHNEKLFF.